These 7 T cell receptor beta chains were all obtained from the same sample, sequenced in a study of T cell repertoires in cytomegalovirus infection. TCRdb fed the reads into MiXCR, producing one record per CDR3 protein. The sample has roughly 600,000 distinct CDR3 sequences, approximately 25% seen once. The sequencing input was CD8+ T cells from PBMCs. These TCRs come from a human donor in good health (CMV status not recorded). Some clones in this sample may be carry-over from other donors' samples.

This clonotype is a singleton in its sample. A much larger clone sits a single nucleotide away, making a read error possible. The chain carries TRBV6-6 and TRBJ2-2, with TRBD2 as a possible D gene (5 bases). Trimming stripped 0 bases from V and 7 bases from J, with 6 bases between. The CDR3 runs 13 residues. Germline assignment: CDR1 MNHNY and CDR2 SVGAGI (reference sequence). This CDR3 is CASSYSRVGELFF. The CDR3 DNA sequence: TGTGCCAGCAGTTACTCGAGGGTCGGGGAGCTGTTTTTT.

The chain uses TRBV5-1 and TRBJ1-1; TRBD1 matches at 7 bases. The V gene's germline CDR1 is SGHRS and CDR2 YFSETQ. V lost 3 bases to trimming and J lost 8 bases; unmatched junction nucleotides: 13. The CDR3 sequence is 15 residues long. This CDR3 reads CASSWRGHGIGEAFF. For the CDR3, the DNA is TGCGCCAGCAGCTGGAGGGGGCACGGGATCGGCGAAGCTTTCTTT.

This clonotype was counted only a few times. This chain uses TRBV25-1 with TRBJ1-1; D is possibly TRBD1 (6 bases). Germline-derived CDR1 and CDR2 are MGHDK and SYGVNS. Trimming removed 0 bases at V and 1 base at J, with 9 bases between. This CDR3 is 15 amino acids long. CDR3 in DNA: TGTGCCAGCAGTGAATATGGGGGGCAGAACACTGAAGCTTTCTTT. Protein sequence: CASSEYGGQNTEAFF.

The chain links TRBV28 to TRBJ2-3; 7 bases are shared with TRBD1. CDR1 is MDHEN and CDR2 is SYDVKM in the germline V gene. The CDR3 covers 13 residues. The CDR3 sequence is CVSVQGWADTQYF. The CDR3 region has the DNA TGTGTCAGTGTACAGGGGTGGGCAGATACGCAGTATTTT.

Many counts were recorded for this clonotype. This chain connects TRBV7-9 to TRBJ2-5, with TRBD1 matching over 7 bases. V was pared by 3 bases and J by 4 bases, with 11 bases of the junction left unmatched. The germline V gene has CDR1 SEHNR and CDR2 FQNEAQ (reference sequence). The CDR3 sequence is 16 residues long. CDR3 residues: CASSFDDRAVVETQYF. The CDR3 DNA follows: TGTGCCAGCAGCTTTGATGACAGGGCTGTCGTAGAGACCCAGTACTTC.

This clonotype was found many times. As DNA, the CDR3 is TGTGCCAGCAGCTTAGGGGCCCCCGGCAGTAATTCACCCCTCCACTTT. As protein: CASSLGAPGSNSPLHF. The chain is built from TRBV7-6 and TRBJ1-6; D is undetermined. Trimming stripped 1 base from V and 6 bases from J, with 13 bases between. This CDR3 region has 16 residues. Germline V lookup: CDR1 SGHVS, CDR2 FNYEAQ.

This clonotype was seen at least ten times. The CDR3 nucleotides read TGTGCCAGCAGCACCTTCGGCGGACTCGATTCACCCCTCCACTTT. Encoded protein: CASSTFGGLDSPLHF. The chain joins TRBV5-6 to TRBJ1-6; D unresolved. This CDR3 region has 15 residues. Trimming pared 4 bases from V and 8 bases from J, leaving 16 bases between. Looked up from germline, CDR1 is SGHDT and CDR2 is YYEEEE.